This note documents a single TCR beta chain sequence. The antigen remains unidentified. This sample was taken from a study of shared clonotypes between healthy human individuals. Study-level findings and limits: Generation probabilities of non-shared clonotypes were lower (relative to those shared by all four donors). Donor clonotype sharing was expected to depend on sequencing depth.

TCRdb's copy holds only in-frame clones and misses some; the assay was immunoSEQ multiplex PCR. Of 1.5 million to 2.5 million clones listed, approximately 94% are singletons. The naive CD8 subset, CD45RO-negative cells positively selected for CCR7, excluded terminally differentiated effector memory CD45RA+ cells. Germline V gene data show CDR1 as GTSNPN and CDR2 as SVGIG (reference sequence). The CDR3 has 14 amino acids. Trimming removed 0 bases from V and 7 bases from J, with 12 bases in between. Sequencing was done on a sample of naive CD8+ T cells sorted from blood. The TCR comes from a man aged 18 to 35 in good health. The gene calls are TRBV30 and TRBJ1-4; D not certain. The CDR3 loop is CAWSVGPTAEKLFF. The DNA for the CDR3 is TGTGCCTGGAGTGTCGGGCCCACGGCTGAAAAACTGTTTTTT.